This TCR beta chain was found in a study of blood T cell repertoires in COVID-19. Recruits, aged roughly 18 to 95 years, lived in some 25 US areas. Participants' reported clinical history set cohort assignment. With 0 bases removed from V and 3 bases from J, the gap between germline ends came to 9 bases. The germline V gene encodes CDR1 MNHEY and CDR2 SMNVEV (reference sequence). The CDR3 runs 14 residues. TCRdb keeps only in-frame clones here, not all; method: immunoSEQ multiplex PCR. This sample yields 330,000 or so clones, of which about nine tenths are seen a single time; 1% belongs to the top ten. This clone occurred once.

Material: PBMCs or T cells enriched from blood (not recorded which). The genes are TRBV27 and TRBJ2-7; D perhaps matches TRBD2 (6 bases). This clonotype originated in a young woman who had been exposed to COVID-19. The CDR3, as DNA: TGTGCCAGCAGTTTATCCGTCGGGGGCTACGAGCAGTACTTC. Translation gives CASSLSVGGYEQYF.